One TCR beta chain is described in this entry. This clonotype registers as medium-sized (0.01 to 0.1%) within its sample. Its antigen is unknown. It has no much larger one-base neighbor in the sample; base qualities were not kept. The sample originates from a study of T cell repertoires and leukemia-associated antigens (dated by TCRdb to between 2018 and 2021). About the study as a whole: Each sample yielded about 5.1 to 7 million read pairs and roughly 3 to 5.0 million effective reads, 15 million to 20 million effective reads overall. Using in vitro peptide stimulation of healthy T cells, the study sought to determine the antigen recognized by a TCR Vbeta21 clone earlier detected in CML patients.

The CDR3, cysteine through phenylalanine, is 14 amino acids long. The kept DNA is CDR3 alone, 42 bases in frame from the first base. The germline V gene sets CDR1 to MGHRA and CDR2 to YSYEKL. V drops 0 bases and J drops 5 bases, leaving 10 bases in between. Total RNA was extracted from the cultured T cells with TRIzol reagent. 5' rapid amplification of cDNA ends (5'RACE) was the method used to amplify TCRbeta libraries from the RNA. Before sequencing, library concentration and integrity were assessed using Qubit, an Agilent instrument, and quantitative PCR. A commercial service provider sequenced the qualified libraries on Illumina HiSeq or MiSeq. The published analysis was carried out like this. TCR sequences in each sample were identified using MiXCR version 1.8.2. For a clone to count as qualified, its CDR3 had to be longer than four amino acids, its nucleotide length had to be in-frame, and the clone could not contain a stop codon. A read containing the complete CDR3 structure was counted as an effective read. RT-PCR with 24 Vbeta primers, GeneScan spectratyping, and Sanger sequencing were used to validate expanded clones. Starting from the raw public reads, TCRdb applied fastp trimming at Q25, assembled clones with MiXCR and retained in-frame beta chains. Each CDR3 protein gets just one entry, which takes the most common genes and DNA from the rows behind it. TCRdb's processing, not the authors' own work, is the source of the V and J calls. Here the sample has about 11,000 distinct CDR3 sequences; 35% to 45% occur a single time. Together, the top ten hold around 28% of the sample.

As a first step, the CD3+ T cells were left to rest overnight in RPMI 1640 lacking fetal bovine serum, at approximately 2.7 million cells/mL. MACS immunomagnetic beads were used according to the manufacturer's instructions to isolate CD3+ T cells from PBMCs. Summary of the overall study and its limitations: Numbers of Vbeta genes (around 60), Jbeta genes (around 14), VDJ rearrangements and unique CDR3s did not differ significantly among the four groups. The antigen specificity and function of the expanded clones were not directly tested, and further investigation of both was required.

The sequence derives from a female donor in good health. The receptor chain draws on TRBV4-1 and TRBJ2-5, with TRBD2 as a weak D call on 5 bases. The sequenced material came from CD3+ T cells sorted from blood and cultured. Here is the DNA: TGCGCCAGCAGCCAAGATACGGGGTGGGAGACCCAGTACTTC. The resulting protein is CASSQDTGWETQYF.